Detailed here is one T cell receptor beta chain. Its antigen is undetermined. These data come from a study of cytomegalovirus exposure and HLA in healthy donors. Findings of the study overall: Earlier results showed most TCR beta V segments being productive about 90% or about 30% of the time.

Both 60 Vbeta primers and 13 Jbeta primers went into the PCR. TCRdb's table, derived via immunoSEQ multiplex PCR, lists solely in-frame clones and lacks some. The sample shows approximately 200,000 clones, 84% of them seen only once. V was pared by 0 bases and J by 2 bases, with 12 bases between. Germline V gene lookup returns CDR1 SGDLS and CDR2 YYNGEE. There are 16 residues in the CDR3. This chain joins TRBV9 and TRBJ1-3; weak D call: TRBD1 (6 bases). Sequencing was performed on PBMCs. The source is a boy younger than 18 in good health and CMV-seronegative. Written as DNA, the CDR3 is TGTGCCAGCAGCGTAGCTCTGGGGGCAACTGGAAACACCATATATTTT. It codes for CASSVALGATGNTIYF.